The 10 T cell receptor beta chains in this list originate from one sample, sequenced in a study of shared clonotypes between healthy human individuals. Repertoires were generated with immunoSEQ multiplex PCR, while TCRdb's copy carries only in-frame clones and drops some. Seen here are hundreds of thousands of clones, 80% to 95% observed once, and the top ten hold 24%. Positive CCR7 selection of CD45RO-negative cells yielded the naive CD8 cells, and terminally differentiated effector memory CD45RA+ cells were excluded. Sequenced input: naive CD8+ T cells sorted from blood. Receptors were obtained from a man aged 25 to 45 in good health.

V and J are TRBV6-5 and TRBJ2-3; D gene uncertain. CDR1 MNHEY and CDR2 SVGAGI come from the germline V gene. Trimming pared 0 bases from V and 8 bases from J, leaving 6 bases between. The CDR3 is 12 amino acids. The CDR3 nucleotides are TGTGCCAGCAGTTACTCGGGCAGTACGCAGTATTTT. Protein sequence: CASSYSGSTQYF.

The chain carries TRBV9 and TRBJ2-3; TRBD2 matches at 7 bases. CDR1 is SGDLS and CDR2 is YYNGEE in the germline V gene. V shed 2 bases and J 4 bases; nucleotides not matched to a gene: 7. This CDR3 is built from 15 residues. For the CDR3, the DNA is TGTGCCAGCAGCGTCGTTGGCGGGAGTGCAGATACGCAGTATTTT. This gives the protein CASSVVGGSADTQYF.

The chain has TRBV5-1 and TRBJ2-7; TRBD1 matches 12 bases. Germline lookup yields CDR1 SGHRS and CDR2 YFSETQ. V dropped 8 bases and J dropped 5; count of bases not matched to a gene: 8. The CDR3 length is 14 residues. In nucleotides, the CDR3 is TGCGCCAGTGGGCCGGGACAGGGGGCTGACGAGCAGTACTTC. Its translation is CASGPGQGADEQYF.

A remark on this clone: An end of the junction does not agree with germline; a read error may underlie this. V is TRBV5-1 and J is TRBJ1-5, with D tentatively TRBD1 (6 bases). The V gene's germline CDR1 is SGHRS and CDR2 YFSETQ. The CDR3 covers 17 residues. The CDR3 DNA follows: TGCGCCAGCAGGGAGGGGTTCACAGGGAAGGGAAATCAGTCCCAGCATTTT. It encodes CASREGFTGKGNQSQHF.

The chain employs TRBV7-9 and TRBJ2-1; 8 bases map to TRBD2. V shed 4 bases and J 1 base; nucleotides not matched to a gene: 6. The CDR3 extends over 16 amino acids. The germline gives CDR1 SEHNR, CDR2 FQNEAQ (reference sequence). This CDR3 reads CASSSIKRESYNEQFF. CDR3 DNA: TGTGCCAGCAGCTCGATCAAGCGGGAGTCCTACAATGAGCAGTTCTTC.

This clone has just a few counts. The chain carries TRBV27 and TRBJ1-2, with 12 bases fitting TRBD1. V lost 5 bases, J lost 8 bases, and 12 bases stayed unmatched. CDR1 MNHEY and CDR2 SMNVEV come from the germline V gene (reference sequence). The CDR3 is 16 residues long. The CDR3 nucleotides are TGTGCCAGCAGTCTCCGGGACAGGGGGCGTAACGGGGGCTACACCTTC. This sequence encodes CASSLRDRGRNGGYTF.

The chain uses TRBV5-1 and TRBJ2-1; 7 nucleotides align to TRBD1. CDR1 SGHRS and CDR2 YFSETQ come from the germline V gene. V dropped 1 base and J dropped 0; count of bases not matched to a gene: 1. The CDR3 is 15 amino acids. The CDR3 here is CASSLWDSSYNEQFF. The CDR3 DNA reads as TGCGCCAGCAGCTTGTGGGACAGCTCCTACAATGAGCAGTTCTTC.

The chain links TRBV6-5 to TRBJ2-7; 14 nucleotides match TRBD2. The CDR3 extends over 15 amino acids. Per germline, CDR1 MNHEY and CDR2 SVGAGI. Trimming at V came to 2 bases and at J to 4 bases, leaving 1 base not matched to a gene. CDR3 in amino acids: CASSYGTSGRYEQYF. For the CDR3, the DNA is TGTGCCAGCAGTTACGGGACTAGCGGGAGATACGAGCAGTACTTC.

In nucleotides, the CDR3 is TGTGCCAGCAGCACATGGACTAGCGGGAGGGGCTCTGGGGCCAACGTCCTGACTTTC. Amino acid sequence: CASSTWTSGRGSGANVLTF. The chain has TRBV11-2 and TRBJ2-6; 15 nucleotides line up with TRBD2. With 5 bases clipped from V and 0 bases from J, the junction kept 5 bases outside the gene matches. The CDR3 is made up of 19 amino acids. Germline V gives CDR1 SGHAT, CDR2 FQNNGV.

The chain combines TRBV4-1 with TRBJ1-3; a possible D gene is TRBD1 (5 bases). CDR3 length equals 16 residues. CDR1 is MGHRA and CDR2 is YSYEKL in the germline V gene. The ends were cut back, 1 base at V and 4 bases at J, with 14 bases in the middle. The CDR3 DNA is TGCGCCAGCAGCCAAGTGAAGGGAGGGGAAGGAAACACCATATATTTT. Translating it yields CASSQVKGGEGNTIYF.